This T cell receptor beta chain was profiled in a study of cytomegalovirus exposure and HLA in healthy donors. Study-wide results and caveats: Altogether, 164 TCR beta chains were recorded as cytomegalovirus-associated. A later analysis found that most CMV-associated TCR beta chains appeared HLA-restricted.

PCR amplification relied on 60 Vbeta primers (plus 13 Jbeta primers). Original data processing: Later analysis identified tens of millions of unique TCR beta chains, approximately 11 million shared. The table came from immunoSEQ multiplex PCR; TCRdb's copy has only in-frame clones and leaves some out. V, J and clone size are those of that table, while D and trimming were read from the DNA. The table includes about 150,000 clones, roughly 80% detected once. With regard to this clone: Its matching antigen is unknown.

All the people who gave samples were healthy bone marrow donors. The receptor comes from a man in his thirties or forties in good health and CMV-seronegative. The specimen sequenced was PBMCs.

The CDR3 DNA follows: TGTGCCAGCAGTGTACCTAACTCTGGAAACACCATATATTTT. Translating it yields CASSVPNSGNTIYF. The chain recombines TRBV6-1 with TRBJ1-3; no clear D. The V end was cut by 4 bases, the J end by 0 bases, with 7 bases between. CDR1 is MNHNS and CDR2 is SASEGT in the germline V gene. The CDR3 is 14 amino acids.